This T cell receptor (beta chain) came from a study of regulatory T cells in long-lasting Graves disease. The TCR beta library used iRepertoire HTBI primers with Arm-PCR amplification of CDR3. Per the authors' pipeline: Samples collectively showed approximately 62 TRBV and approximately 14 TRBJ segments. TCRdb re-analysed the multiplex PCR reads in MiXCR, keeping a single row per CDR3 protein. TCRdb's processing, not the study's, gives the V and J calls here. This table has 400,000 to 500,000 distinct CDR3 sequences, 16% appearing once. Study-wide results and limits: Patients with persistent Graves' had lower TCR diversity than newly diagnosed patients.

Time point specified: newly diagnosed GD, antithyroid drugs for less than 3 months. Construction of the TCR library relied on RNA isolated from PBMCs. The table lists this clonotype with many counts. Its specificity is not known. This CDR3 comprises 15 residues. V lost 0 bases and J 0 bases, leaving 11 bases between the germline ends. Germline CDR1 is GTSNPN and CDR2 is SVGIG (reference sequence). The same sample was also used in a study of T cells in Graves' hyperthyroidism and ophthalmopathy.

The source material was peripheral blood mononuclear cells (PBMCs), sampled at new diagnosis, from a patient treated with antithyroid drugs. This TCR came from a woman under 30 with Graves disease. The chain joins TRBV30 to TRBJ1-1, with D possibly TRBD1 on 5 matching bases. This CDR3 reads CAWSVPGRVNTEAFF. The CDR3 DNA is TGTGCCTGGAGTGTACCGGGCAGGGTGAACACTGAAGCTTTCTTT.